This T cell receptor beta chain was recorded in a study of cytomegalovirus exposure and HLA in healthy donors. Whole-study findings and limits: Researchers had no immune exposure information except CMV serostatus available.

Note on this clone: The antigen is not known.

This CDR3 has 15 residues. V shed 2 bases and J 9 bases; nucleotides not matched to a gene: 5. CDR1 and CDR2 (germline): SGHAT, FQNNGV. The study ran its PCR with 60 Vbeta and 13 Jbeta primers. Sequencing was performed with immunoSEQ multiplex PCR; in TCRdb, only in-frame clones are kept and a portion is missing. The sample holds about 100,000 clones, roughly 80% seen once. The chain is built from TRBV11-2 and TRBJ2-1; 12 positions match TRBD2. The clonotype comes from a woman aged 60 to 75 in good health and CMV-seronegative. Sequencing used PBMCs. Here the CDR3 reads CASSLSLAGGGEQFF. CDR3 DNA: TGTGCCAGCAGCTTAAGCCTAGCGGGGGGGGGTGAGCAGTTCTTC.